This T cell receptor beta chain was obtained from a study of blood T cells in healthy people across ages. This CDR3 region has 14 residues. J was trimmed by 6 bases and V by 8 bases; bases with no gene match: 6. CDR1 is MNHEY and CDR2 is SMNVEV in the germline V gene (reference sequence). Using a J-beta primer mix together with a sample-barcoded 5' primer, a second PCR was run for about 7 to 12 cycles. A single record per CDR3 protein comes from TCRdb applying MiXCR to the 5' RACE reads. Among about 640,000 distinct CDR3 sequences, 45% to 65% were seen once, and the ten largest hold roughly 34%. The V gene is TRBV27, the J gene TRBJ2-1, with 11 bases fitting TRBD2. The sequencing sample was made of blood. This clonotype originated in a man aged 55 to 69 in good health. DNA of the CDR3: TGTGCCAGCGGGGTAGCGGGGGGGTTCAATGAGCAGTTCTTC. It specifies CASGVAGGFNEQFF.